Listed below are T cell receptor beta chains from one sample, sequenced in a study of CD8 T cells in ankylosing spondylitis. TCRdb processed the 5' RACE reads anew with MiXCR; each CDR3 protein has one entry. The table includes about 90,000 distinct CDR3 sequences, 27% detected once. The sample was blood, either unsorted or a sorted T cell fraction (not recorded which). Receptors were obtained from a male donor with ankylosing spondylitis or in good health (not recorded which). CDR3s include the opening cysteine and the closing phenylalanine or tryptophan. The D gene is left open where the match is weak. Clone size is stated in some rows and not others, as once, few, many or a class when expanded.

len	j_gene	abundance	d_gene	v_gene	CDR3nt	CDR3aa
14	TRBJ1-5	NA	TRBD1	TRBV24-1	TGTGCCACCAGTGACGACAGGGCGGATCGGCCCCAGCATTTT	CATSDDRADRPQHF
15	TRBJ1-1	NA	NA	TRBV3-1	TGTGCCAGCAGCCAGCCGGGGCAGGCGGGGACTGAAGCTTTCTTT	CASSQPGQAGTEAFF
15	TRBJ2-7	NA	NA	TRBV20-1	TGCAGTGCTAGAAGCACCGGGACGCTTACCTACGAGCAGTACTTC	CSARSTGTLTYEQYF
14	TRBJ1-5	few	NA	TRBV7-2	TGTGCCAGCAGCTTAAAAATACGAGGACAGCCCCAGCATTTT	CASSLKIRGQPQHF
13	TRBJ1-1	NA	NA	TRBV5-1	TGCGCCAGCAGTCCCTCGTCGGGGACTGAAGCTTTCTTT	CASSPSSGTEAFF
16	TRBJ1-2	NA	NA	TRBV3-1	TGTGCCAGCAGCCAAAGATCCCAGGGTGGCCTGCAAGGCTACACCTTC	CASSQRSQGGLQGYTF
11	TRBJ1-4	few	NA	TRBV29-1	TGCAGCGTGGGGGCGGGTGAAAAACTGTTTTTT	CSVGAGEKLFF
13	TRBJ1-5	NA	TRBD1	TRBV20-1	TGCAGTGCTAGTCCCACAGGGGGTCAGCCCCAGCATTTT	CSASPTGGQPQHF
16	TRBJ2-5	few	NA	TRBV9	TGTGCCAGCAGCGCTCATGGGGGGGCTACGCAGGAGACCCAGTACTTC	CASSAHGGATQETQYF
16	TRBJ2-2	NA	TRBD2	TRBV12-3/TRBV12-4	TGTGCCAGCACGTCTCTAGCGGCCCCGAACACCGGGGAGCTGTTTTTT	CASTSLAAPNTGELFF
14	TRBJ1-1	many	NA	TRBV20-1	TGCAGTGCGCAGACGACACAGGGATTTCAAGGGGCTTTCTTT	CSAQTTQGFQGAFF
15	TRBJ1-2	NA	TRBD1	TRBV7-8	TGTGCCAGCAGCTTACGGAGGACAGGGGGTTATGGCTACACCTTC	CASSLRRTGGYGYTF
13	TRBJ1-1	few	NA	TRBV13	TGTGCCAGCAGCTTCAGCGGGCGTACTGAAGCTTTCTTT	CASSFSGRTEAFF
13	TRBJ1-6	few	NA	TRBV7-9	TGTGCCAGCAGCTTAGAGGGGAATTCACCCCTCCACTTT	CASSLEGNSPLHF
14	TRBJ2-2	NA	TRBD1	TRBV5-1	TGCGCCAGCACCCCCGGACAGGGGGCCGGGGAGCTGTTTTTT	CASTPGQGAGELFF
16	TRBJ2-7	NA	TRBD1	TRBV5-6	TGTGCCAGCAGCGATGAGGGACAGGGCCGGTCCTACGAGCAGTACTTC	CASSDEGQGRSYEQYF
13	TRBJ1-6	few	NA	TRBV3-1	TGTGCCAGCAGCCACCAGAGAAATTCACCCCTCCACTTT	CASSHQRNSPLHF
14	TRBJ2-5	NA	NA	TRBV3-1	TGTGCCAGCAGCCAACTTCGGGGCGGAGAGACCCAGTACTTC	CASSQLRGGETQYF
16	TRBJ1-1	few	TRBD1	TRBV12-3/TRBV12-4	TGTGCCAGCAGTTTCCGGACAGGGGCGATGAACACTGAAGCTTTCTTT	CASSFRTGAMNTEAFF
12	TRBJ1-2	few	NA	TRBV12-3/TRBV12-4	TGTGCCAGCAGTTTTCAAGCTTATGGCTACACCTTC	CASSFQAYGYTF
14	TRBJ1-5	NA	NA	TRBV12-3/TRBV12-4	TGTGCCAGCACCCGAGTCGGGGGGTTTCAGCCCCAGCATTTT	CASTRVGGFQPQHF
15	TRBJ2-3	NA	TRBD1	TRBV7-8	TGTGCCAGCAGCTTAGTGGGACAGACCACAGATACGCAGTATTTT	CASSLVGQTTDTQYF
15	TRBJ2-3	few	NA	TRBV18	TGTGCCAGCTCACCACAAGCTGGGGCCACAGATACGCAGTATTTT	CASSPQAGATDTQYF
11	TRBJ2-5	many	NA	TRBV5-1	TGCGCCAGCAGCTGGCAAGAGACCCAGTACTTC	CASSWQETQYF
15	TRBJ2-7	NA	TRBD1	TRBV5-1	TGCGCCAGCAGCACAACAGGGGGCGCATCCTACGAGCAGTACTTC	CASSTTGGASYEQYF
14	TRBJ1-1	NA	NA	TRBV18	TGTGCCAGCTCACCAAGGGGAGGAGGAGATGAAGCTTTCTTT	CASSPRGGGDEAFF
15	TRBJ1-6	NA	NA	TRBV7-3	TGTGCCAGCAGCTTAAGCGGGGCGAGGAATTCACCCCTCCACTTT	CASSLSGARNSPLHF
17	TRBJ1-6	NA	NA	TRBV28	TGTGCCAGCAGTTTGTTCACAGGAAGCTACTATAATTCACCCCTCCACTTT	CASSLFTGSYYNSPLHF
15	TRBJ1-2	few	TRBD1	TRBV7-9	TGTGCCAGCAGCCGCTCCGGGACAGGGCCTACTGGCTACACCTTC	CASSRSGTGPTGYTF
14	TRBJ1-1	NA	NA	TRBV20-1	TGCAGTGCTAGGAGAGACCTGAGGGACACTGAAGCTTTCTTT	CSARRDLRDTEAFF
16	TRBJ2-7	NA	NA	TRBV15	TGTGCCACCAGCAGAGATTCAAGGGATCCCCCTTACGAGCAGTACTTC	CATSRDSRDPPYEQYF
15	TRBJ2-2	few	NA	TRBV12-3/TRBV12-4	TGTGCCAGCAGTTTCCAAAGTGAGAACACCGGGGAGCTGTTTTTT	CASSFQSENTGELFF
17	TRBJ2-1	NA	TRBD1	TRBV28	TGTGCCAGCAGTTCCACATCGGGACAGGGCCACTACAATGAGCAGTTCTTC	CASSSTSGQGHYNEQFF
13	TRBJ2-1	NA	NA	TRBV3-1	TGTGCCAGCAGCCAAGTATGGGGGAATGAGCAGTTCTTC	CASSQVWGNEQFF
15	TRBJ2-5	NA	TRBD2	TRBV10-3	TGTGCCATCGGGAGTGGGACTAGCGGGAGAGAGACCCAGTACTTC	CAIGSGTSGRETQYF
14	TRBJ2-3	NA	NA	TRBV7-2	TGTGCCAGCAGCTTAGAATTCGGGGAGAGTACGCAGTATTTT	CASSLEFGESTQYF
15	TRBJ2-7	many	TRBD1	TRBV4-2	TGTGCCAGCAGCCAAGGGGGGGCAGGGGGCCGCGAGCAGTACTTC	CASSQGGAGGREQYF
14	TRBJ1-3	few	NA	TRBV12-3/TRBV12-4	TGTGCCAGCAGTTCCCCGTGGAGCGGAAACACCATATATTTT	CASSSPWSGNTIYF
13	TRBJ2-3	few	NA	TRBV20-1	TGCAGTGCTAGGGGAATGGTCGCAGATACGCAGTATTTT	CSARGMVADTQYF
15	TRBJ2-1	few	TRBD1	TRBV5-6	TGTGCCAGCAGCCTCCGGGACAGGGAGGCCGGTGAGCAGTTCTTC	CASSLRDREAGEQFF
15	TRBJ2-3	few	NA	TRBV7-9	TGTGCCAGCAGCCAAACAGACGGAGTTAGTGATACGCAGTATTTT	CASSQTDGVSDTQYF
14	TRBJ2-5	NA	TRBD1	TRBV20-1	TGCAGTGCTAGAGATTTGCGACAGGGAGAGACCCAGTACTTC	CSARDLRQGETQYF
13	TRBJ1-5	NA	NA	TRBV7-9	TGTGCCAGCAGCCGACAGAGCAATCAGCCCCAGCATTTT	CASSRQSNQPQHF
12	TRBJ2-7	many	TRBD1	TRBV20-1	TGCAGTGCTAGCGACAGGGCCTACGAGCAGTACTTC	CSASDRAYEQYF
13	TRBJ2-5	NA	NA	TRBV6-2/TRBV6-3	TGTGCCAGCAGTCCTACTAGACAAGAGACCCAGTACTTC	CASSPTRQETQYF
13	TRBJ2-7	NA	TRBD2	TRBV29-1	TGCAGCGTTGAACCTAGCGGGGGGTACGAGCAGTACTTC	CSVEPSGGYEQYF
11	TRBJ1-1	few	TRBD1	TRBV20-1	TGCAGTCAACAGGGGGACACTGAAGCTTTCTTT	CSQQGDTEAFF
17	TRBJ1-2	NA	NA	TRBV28	TGTGCCAGCACCCAACCCTTTGGGGGACACTCCAACTATGGCTACACCTTC	CASTQPFGGHSNYGYTF
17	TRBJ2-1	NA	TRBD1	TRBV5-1	TGCGCCAGCAGCCCGAGGACAGGGGATTTCTCCTACAATGAGCAGTTCTTC	CASSPRTGDFSYNEQFF
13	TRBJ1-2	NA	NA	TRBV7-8	TGTGCCAGCAGCCTGGGGGAGAACTATGGCTACACCTTC	CASSLGENYGYTF
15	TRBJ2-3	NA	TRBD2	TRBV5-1	TGCGCCAGCAGGACCGGACTAGCGGGGGCGGATACGCAGTATTTT	CASRTGLAGADTQYF
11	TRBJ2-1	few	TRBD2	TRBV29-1	TGCAGCGTTGACGGAGAGGGACTAGCTTTCTTC	CSVDGEGLAFF
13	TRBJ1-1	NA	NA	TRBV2	TGTGCCAGCTTTAGCGATTTGAACACTGAAGCTTTCTTT	CASFSDLNTEAFF
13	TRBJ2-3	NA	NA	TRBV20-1	TGCAGTGCTAGTGAGGGGCGCACAGATACGCAGTATTTT	CSASEGRTDTQYF
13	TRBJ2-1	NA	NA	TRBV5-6	TGTGCCAGCAGCACCGGGGGCTTTGGTGAGCAGTTCTTC	CASSTGGFGEQFF
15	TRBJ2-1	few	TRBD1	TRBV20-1	TGCAGTGCTACAACGGGACAGGGGATAAGGAATGAGCAGTTCTTC	CSATTGQGIRNEQFF